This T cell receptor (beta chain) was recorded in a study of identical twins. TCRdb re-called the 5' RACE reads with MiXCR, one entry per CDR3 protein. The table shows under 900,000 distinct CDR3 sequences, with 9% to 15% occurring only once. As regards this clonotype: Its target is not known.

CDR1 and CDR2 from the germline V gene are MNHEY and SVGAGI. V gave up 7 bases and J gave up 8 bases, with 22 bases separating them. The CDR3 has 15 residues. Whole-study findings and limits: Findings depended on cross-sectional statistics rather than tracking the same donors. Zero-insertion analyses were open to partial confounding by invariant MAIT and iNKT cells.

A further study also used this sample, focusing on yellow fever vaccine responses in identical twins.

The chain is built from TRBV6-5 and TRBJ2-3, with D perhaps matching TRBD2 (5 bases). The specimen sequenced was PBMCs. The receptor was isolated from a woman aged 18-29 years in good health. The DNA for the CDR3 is TGTGCCAGCAAGTTAACGAGCGGAGCTCTAGGTACGCAGTATTTT. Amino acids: CASKLTSGALGTQYF.